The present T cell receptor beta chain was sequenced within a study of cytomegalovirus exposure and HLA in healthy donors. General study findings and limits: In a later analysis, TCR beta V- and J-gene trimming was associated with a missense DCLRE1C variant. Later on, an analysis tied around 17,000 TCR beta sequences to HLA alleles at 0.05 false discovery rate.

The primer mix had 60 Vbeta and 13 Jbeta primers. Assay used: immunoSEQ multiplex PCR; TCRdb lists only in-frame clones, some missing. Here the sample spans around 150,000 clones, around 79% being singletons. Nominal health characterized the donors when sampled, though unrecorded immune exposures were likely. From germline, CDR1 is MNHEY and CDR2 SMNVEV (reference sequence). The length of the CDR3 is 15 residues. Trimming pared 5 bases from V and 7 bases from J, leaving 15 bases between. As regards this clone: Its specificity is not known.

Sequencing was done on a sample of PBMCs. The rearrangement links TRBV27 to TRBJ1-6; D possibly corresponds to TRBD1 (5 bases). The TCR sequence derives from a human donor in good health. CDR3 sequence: CASSKRGGSNSPLHF. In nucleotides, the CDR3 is TGTGCCAGCAGTAAACGGGGGGGGAGCAATTCACCCCTCCACTTT.